A selection of T cell receptor beta chains follows, all from one sample in a study of cytomegalovirus exposure and HLA in healthy donors. Sequencing used immunoSEQ multiplex PCR; TCRdb keeps in-frame clones, though not all of them. The repertoire holds around 130,000 clones, with approximately 80% as singletons. The material sequenced was PBMCs. The receptors here all came from a man aged 18 to 29 in good health and CMV-seronegative. Both conserved end residues are part of each CDR3. D genes are given only for firm matches. Clone size, where shown, is once, few, many, or a class for clones that have expanded.

j_call: TRBJ2-1
v_call: TRBV28
d_call: TRBD2
clone_size: .
cdr3_aa: CASSYPMSGRGNEQFF
cdr3_nt: TGTGCCAGCAGTTACCCCATGAGCGGGAGGGGCAATGAGCAGTTCTTC

j_call: TRBJ2-5
v_call: TRBV12-5
d_call: .
clone_size: .
cdr3_aa: CASGYRGGETQYF
cdr3_nt: TGTGCTAGTGGTTACAGGGGGGGTGAGACCCAGTACTTC

j_call: TRBJ2-5
v_call: TRBV11-2
d_call: TRBD2
clone_size: .
cdr3_aa: CASFSRLAGENQETQYF
cdr3_nt: TGTGCCAGCTTTTCCAGACTAGCGGGCGAGAACCAAGAGACCCAGTACTTC

j_call: TRBJ2-1
v_call: TRBV4-1
d_call: TRBD2
clone_size: .
cdr3_aa: CASSQAVGGRANNEQFF
cdr3_nt: TGCGCCAGCAGCCAAGCAGTTGGCGGGAGGGCAAACAATGAGCAGTTCTTC

j_call: TRBJ2-5
v_call: TRBV6-5
d_call: .
clone_size: .
cdr3_aa: CASSKLSETQYF
cdr3_nt: TGTGCCAGCAGCAAACTTTCAGAGACCCAGTACTTC

j_call: TRBJ2-7
v_call: TRBV27
d_call: .
clone_size: .
cdr3_aa: CASSPPGYLYEQYF
cdr3_nt: TGTGCCAGCAGTCCCCCGGGTTACCTCTACGAGCAGTACTTC

j_call: TRBJ1-6
v_call: TRBV30
d_call: .
clone_size: .
cdr3_aa: CAWSQGNSPLHF
cdr3_nt: TGTGCCTGGAGTCAGGGAAATTCACCCCTCCACTTT

j_call: TRBJ1-1
v_call: TRBV27
d_call: .
clone_size: .
cdr3_aa: CASSFLTANTEAFF
cdr3_nt: TGTGCCAGCAGTTTTTTGACAGCGAACACTGAAGCTTTCTTT

j_call: TRBJ2-2
v_call: TRBV5-6
d_call: TRBD2
clone_size: .
cdr3_aa: CASSLLLAGFGSGAGELFF
cdr3_nt: TGTGCCAGCAGCTTATTACTAGCGGGATTTGGTTCTGGGGCCGGGGAGCTGTTTTTT

j_call: TRBJ1-2
v_call: TRBV7-9
d_call: TRBD1
clone_size: .
cdr3_aa: CASSIPRDSLFYGYTF
cdr3_nt: TGTGCCAGCAGCATACCCCGGGACAGCCTTTTCTATGGCTACACCTTC

j_call: TRBJ2-3
v_call: TRBV7-3
d_call: TRBD2
clone_size: .
cdr3_aa: CASSTSGRTDTQYF
cdr3_nt: TGTGCCAGCAGCACTAGCGGGAGAACGGATACGCAGTATTTT

j_call: TRBJ2-1
v_call: TRBV5-1
d_call: .
clone_size: .
cdr3_aa: CASSLGARERYNEQFF
cdr3_nt: TGCGCCAGCAGCTTGGGGGCCAGGGAAAGATACAATGAGCAGTTCTTC

j_call: TRBJ1-5
v_call: TRBV18
d_call: .
clone_size: .
cdr3_aa: CASSSGQSNQPQHF
cdr3_nt: TGTGCCAGCTCATCCGGACAAAGCAATCAGCCCCAGCATTTT

j_call: TRBJ2-1
v_call: TRBV7-9
d_call: .
clone_size: .
cdr3_aa: CSSSFRGSSYNEQFF
cdr3_nt: TGTTCCAGCAGCTTCCGGGGAAGCTCCTACAATGAGCAGTTCTTC

j_call: TRBJ2-7
v_call: TRBV5-4
d_call: TRBD2
clone_size: .
cdr3_aa: CASSWGLAVTYEQYF
cdr3_nt: TGTGCCAGCAGCTGGGGACTAGCGGTTACCTACGAGCAGTACTTC

j_call: TRBJ2-7
v_call: TRBV29-1
d_call: TRBD1
clone_size: few
cdr3_aa: CSVGTPGTGGEQYF
cdr3_nt: TGCAGCGTTGGGACCCCCGGGACAGGGGGCGAGCAGTACTTC

j_call: TRBJ2-1
v_call: TRBV27
d_call: TRBD1
clone_size: once
cdr3_aa: CASSTRDRGLNEQFF
cdr3_nt: TGTGCCAGCAGTACCCGGGACAGGGGGCTCAATGAGCAGTTCTTC